The 20 T cell receptor beta chains presented below share a single source sample, sequenced in a study of T cells in Graves' hyperthyroidism and ophthalmopathy. The TCR beta CDR3 regions underwent amplification using RNA transcripts as the source. The TCR CDR3 was amplified in a first-round RT-PCR using the HTBI primer set. TCRdb reprocessed the multiplex PCR reads with MiXCR, giving one entry per CDR3 protein. This sample has 530,000 or so distinct CDR3 sequences, with 17% found just once. The sequencing sample was made of blood. The receptor source for this set is a woman aged 18-29 years with Graves' ophthalmopathy.

The table lists this clonotype with many counts. The chain uses TRBV12-3 or TRBV12-4 and TRBJ1-3, with 11 bases aligning to TRBD1. Trimming at V came to 5 bases and at J to 7 bases, leaving 7 bases not matched to a gene. The CDR3 runs to 15 residues. CDR3 sequence (DNA): TGTGCCAGCAGTCCCCGGAGGGACAGGGGGAACACCATATATTTT. This translates into CASSPRRDRGNTIYF.

The chain links TRBV12-3 or TRBV12-4 to TRBJ1-1, with D perhaps TRBD1 (6 bases). There are 15 residues in the CDR3. V was pared by 2 bases and J by 0 bases, with 10 bases between. CDR3 protein: CASSLWQGMNTEAFF. The CDR3 DNA follows: TGTGCCAGCAGTTTATGGCAGGGGATGAACACTGAAGCTTTCTTT.

Concerning this clonotype itself: An end of the junction differs from the germline gene, which may be a read error. V and J are TRBV29-1 and TRBJ2-7, with D perhaps TRBD2 (6 bases). The CDR3 loop spans 16 amino acids. Germline-derived CDR1 and CDR2 are SQVTM and ANQGSEA. The CDR3 nucleotides read TGCAGCGTTGAAGAAGATAATCGCGGGATAACCTACAAGCAGTACTTC. This encodes CSVEEDNRGITYKQYF.

This clonotype was counted at least ten times. The genes are TRBV6-1 and TRBJ1-2, with 10 bases aligning to TRBD1. The length of the CDR3 is 16 residues. The germline gives CDR1 MNHNS, CDR2 SASEGT. The V and J ends lost 3 bases and 4 bases, in that order; junction bases with no gene match: 8. This CDR3 reads CASSDGTGVMGYGYTF. The CDR3 DNA reads TGTGCCAGCAGTGACGGGACAGGGGTCATGGGCTATGGCTACACCTTC.

The sample holds a few counts of this clonotype. V and J are TRBV7-2 and TRBJ1-3; D gene uncertain. V shed 2 bases and J shed 2 bases, with 10 bases lying between them. This CDR3 has 15 amino acids. Germline V gene sequence: CDR1 SGHTA, CDR2 FQGNSA. CDR3 in amino acids: CASSLRANTGNTIYF. The CDR3 coding sequence is TGTGCCAGCAGCTTAAGGGCAAACACTGGAAACACCATATATTTT.

This clonotype was counted between two and nine times. The chain combines TRBV19 with TRBJ1-2; D might be TRBD1 (5 bases). This CDR3 contains 16 residues. Germline assignment: CDR1 LNHDA and CDR2 SQIVND (reference sequence). With 5 bases removed from V and 7 bases from J, the gap between germline ends came to 23 bases. CDR3 region: CASSVEVGTLGSGYTF. The CDR3 DNA follows: TGTGCCAGTAGTGTGGAAGTAGGGACGCTGGGCTCTGGCTACACCTTC.

The genes are TRBV6-2 or TRBV6-3 and TRBJ2-1; D is uncertain. The germline V and J ends were trimmed by 6 bases and 15 bases, with 18 bases remaining between them. CDR3 size: 12 residues. Germline assignment: CDR1 MNHEY and CDR2 SVGEGT. CDR3 protein: CASSSNRAQPFF. CDR3 DNA sequence: TGTGCCAGCAGCTCAAACCGGGCCCAGCCGTTCTTC.

The V gene is TRBV10-2, the J gene TRBJ2-5, with D tentatively TRBD2 (5 bases). The CDR3 consists of 14 residues. Germline CDR1 is WSHSY and CDR2 is SAAADI. The germline V and J ends were trimmed by 4 bases and 3 bases, with 12 bases remaining between them. CDR3 sequence: CASSGGPLEETQYF. CDR3 DNA: TGCGCCAGCAGTGGAGGACCACTAGAAGAGACCCAGTACTTC.

This clonotype has ten or more counts. The genes are TRBV7-2 and TRBJ2-3, with a tentative D call TRBD2 (6 bases). The CDR3 runs to 15 residues. Germline values: CDR1 SGHTA, CDR2 FQGNSA. Trimming removed 4 bases at V and 3 bases at J, with 14 bases between. The CDR3 coding sequence is TGTGCCAGCAGCTCATGGGACTCAGTAACAGATACGCAGTATTTT. Its translation is CASSSWDSVTDTQYF.

This clonotype was recorded many times. The rearrangement uses TRBV12-3 or TRBV12-4 and TRBJ1-5; 9 bases align to TRBD1. The CDR3 loop spans 14 amino acids. Unmatched junction bases numbered 8, after V lost 7 bases and J lost 7 bases. The DNA for the CDR3 is TGTGCCAGCATTCCAGGGGACAGGGCGCAGCCCCAGCATTTT. The encoded protein is CASIPGDRAQPQHF.

The chain has TRBV7-8 and TRBJ1-3; D is unclear. V was clipped by 5 bases and J by 4 bases, with 15 bases between them. The CDR3 spans 15 residues. CDR1 and CDR2 from the germline V gene are SGHVS and FQNEAQ. The chain's CDR3 is CASSRPLGSGNTIYF. The CDR3 DNA is TGTGCCAGCAGCCGACCTTTGGGGTCCGGAAACACCATATATTTT.

This clonotype came up many times. The V gene is TRBV2, the J gene TRBJ1-1; D unresolved. V lost 5 bases and J lost 4, with 8 bases in between. CDR3 length equals 12 residues. Germline lookup yields CDR1 SNHLY and CDR2 FYNNEI. The CDR3 DNA follows: TGTGCCAGCAGTACACACGGCACTGAAGCTTTCTTT. Its translation: CASSTHGTEAFF. Full variable domain (missing parts from reference TRBV2 and TRBJ1-1): EPEVTQTPSHQVTQMGQEVILRCVPISNHLYFYWYRQILGQKVEFLVSFYNNEISEKSEIFDDQFSVERPDGSNFTLKIRSTKLEDSAMYFCASSTHGTEAFFGQGTRLTVV.

The sample holds a few counts of this clonotype. The chain couples TRBV30 to TRBJ2-2; D not resolved. CDR3 length: 12 amino acids. Germline lookup yields CDR1 GTSNPN and CDR2 SVGIG (reference sequence). Trimming cost V 0 bases and J 6 bases, with 5 bases left between them. CDR3 bases: TGTGCCTGGAGTGTATGGGCCGGGGAGCTGTTTTTT. Translation: CAWSVWAGELFF.

This clonotype was counted at least ten times. The V gene is TRBV30, the J gene TRBJ2-1; 9 bases are shared with TRBD2. Trimming removed 1 base from V and 3 bases from J; junction bases left unmatched: 7. The CDR3 is 16 residues long. In germline, CDR1 is GTSNPN, CDR2 SVGIG (reference sequence). The CDR3 coding sequence is TGTGCCTGGAGTGACCGTGGACTAGCGAGCTACAATGAGCAGTTCTTC. This codes for CAWSDRGLASYNEQFF. The variable domain in full, with the rest retrieved from reference TRBV30 and TRBJ2-1, is SQTIHQWPATLVQPVGSPLSLECTVEGTSNPNLYWYRQAAGRGLQLLFYSVGIGQISSEVPQNLSASRPQDRQFILSSKKLLLSDSGFYLCAWSDRGLASYNEQFFGPGTRLTVL.

This clonotype was seen only a few times. The rearrangement links TRBV28 to TRBJ1-4, with D maybe TRBD1 (6 bases). Germline CDR1 reads MDHEN; CDR2 reads SYDVKM. Trimming removed 7 bases from V and 4 bases from J, with 22 bases in between. CDR3 length: 17 amino acids. CDR3 residues: CASNFLGHRAINEKLFF. DNA for the CDR3: TGTGCCAGCAATTTCCTTGGGCACAGGGCTATTAATGAAAAACTGTTTTTT. The full variable domain, rest sourced from reference TRBV28 and TRBJ1-4, is DVKVTQSSRYLVKRTGEKVFLECVQDMDHENMFWYRQDPGLGLRLIYFSYDVKMKEKGDIPEGYSVSREKKERFSLILESASTNQTSMYLCASNFLGHRAINEKLFFGSGTQLSVL.

This clonotype was seen at least ten times. The rearrangement links TRBV28 to TRBJ1-2; the D gene is possibly TRBD1 (6 bases). The germline CDR1 and CDR2 sequences are MDHEN and SYDVKM. V lost 4 bases and J lost 5, with 17 bases in between. The CDR3 consists of 15 residues. Here the CDR3 reads CASSSTQGWGYGYTF. In DNA, the CDR3 is TGTGCCAGCAGTTCTACTCAGGGGTGGGGGTATGGCTACACCTTC.

This sequence joins TRBV10-3 and TRBJ1-1; 7 nucleotides agree with TRBD1. The V gene's germline CDR1 is ENHRY and CDR2 SYGVKD. The junction had 9 bases not matched to a gene; V was cut back by 0 bases and J by 5 bases. The CDR3 contains 16 residues. The CDR3 coding sequence is TGTGCCATCAGTGAGTCGTGGGCAGGGGGAGGGACTGAAGCTTTCTTT. Translated, it gives CAISESWAGGGTEAFF.

In this sample, this clonotype turned up a few times. The genes are TRBV20-1 and TRBJ2-7, with 9 bases fitting TRBD1. V lost 2 bases to trimming and J lost 4 bases; unmatched junction nucleotides: 9. Per the germline V gene, CDR1 is DFQATT and CDR2 is SNEGSKA (reference sequence). The length of the CDR3 is 15 residues. The CDR3 nucleotides read TGCAGTGCTAGAAGGTTGGGACAGGGTATATACGAGCAGTACTTC. This gives the protein CSARRLGQGIYEQYF.

This clonotype was counted at least ten times. The chain couples TRBV12-5 to TRBJ2-3, with no clear D. V was cut by 0 bases and J by 2 bases, with 3 bases left in between. The germline V gene has CDR1 LGHNT and CDR2 FRNRAP. The CDR3 consists of 13 residues. CDR3 region: CASGLVNTDTQYF. DNA of the CDR3: TGTGCTAGTGGTTTGGTCAACACAGATACGCAGTATTTT.

V and J are TRBV19 and TRBJ2-7, with D possibly TRBD1 on 6 matching bases. This CDR3 contains 13 residues. V shed 5 bases and J shed 5 bases, with 13 bases lying between them. The germline V gene has CDR1 LNHDA and CDR2 SQIVND (reference sequence). For the CDR3, the DNA is TGTGCCAGTAGTCCCGGACAGCGCCACGAGCAGTACTTC. Its protein product is CASSPGQRHEQYF. The full variable domain, completed using reference TRBV19 and TRBJ2-7, is DGGITQSPKYLFRKEGQNVTLSCEQNLNHDAMYWYRQDPGQGLRLIYYSQIVNDFQKGDIAEGYSVSREKKESFPLTVTSAQKNPTAFYLCASSPGQRHEQYFGPGTRLTVT.